Listed below are T cell receptor beta chains from one sample, sequenced in a study of T-cell memory formation after mild COVID-19. Using its own MiXCR run on the 5' RACE reads, TCRdb lists one record per CDR3 protein. The table includes roughly 620,000 distinct CDR3 sequences, around 17% detected once. The sequencing input was PBMCs or a T cell subset sorted from them (not recorded which). All receptors derive from an adult woman who had mild COVID-19 (a few samples of this study predate the infection). Cell type and time point are not known. The CDR3 runs from the conserved cysteine through the conserved F or W. D genes are given only for firm matches.

CASSLEPATGTSRDTQYF TRBV7-2 18 TRBD2
CAPRHEQYF TRBV27 9 .
CASSNAGRGYGYTF TRBV6-5 14 .
CASSLYRLAGAGELFF TRBV6-5 16 TRBD2
CASSRIHDILETQYF TRBV7-7 15 .
CASSQDGSQDNEQFF TRBV4-2 15 .
CASTTGQGGYGYTF TRBV6-5 14 TRBD1
CASGHSNTEAFF TRBV27 12 .
CATRTGTTNNEQFF TRBV24-1 14 TRBD2
CASSQETVGNSPLHF TRBV3-1 15 .
CASSKDLWGTQYF TRBV5-1 13 .
CASSRWDNEQFF TRBV7-8 12 .
CASSLQNSYGYTF TRBV12-3/TRBV12-4 13 .
CASSQIAGVVAQYF TRBV4-3 14 TRBD2
CASSLDKGFSVFF TRBV7-8 13 .
CASSYKAGVPGGNEQFF TRBV6-2/TRBV6-3 17 TRBD2
CASSTGQGLYEQYF TRBV19 14 TRBD1
CASSLAAGIVDTQYF TRBV12-3/TRBV12-4 15 .
CASSEVGRVYEQYF TRBV6-1 14 .
CASSAPGQGYEQYF TRBV28 14 TRBD1
CASSYSTSEAFF TRBV6-5 12 .
CASSSGWGAPTEAFF TRBV5-1 15 .
CASSYLAGGLGEQFF TRBV6-2/TRBV6-3 15 TRBD2
CASSTSGGGSRGELFF TRBV7-3 16 .
CASSASAGGLYEQYF TRBV7-7 15 TRBD2
CASSYTGRNEQFF TRBV6-5 13 .
CASSYLQGNAVYNEQFF TRBV6-5 17 .
CATSRDIGHGKTQYF TRBV15 15 .
CASSLAGGPANTGELFF TRBV12-3/TRBV12-4 17 .
CASSRSGPPNTEAFF TRBV23-1 15 .
CATPFLTGVGRVNQPQHF TRBV24-1 18 TRBD1
CSARGGFDEAFF TRBV20-1 12 .
CASSYTDTGELFF TRBV6-5 13 .
CASTLGASTSKNIQYF TRBV7-2 16 .
CASSPLAGGPHNEQFF TRBV7-9 16 TRBD2
CASSIGLDYNEQFF TRBV19 14 TRBD2
CASSILGGRNQPQHF TRBV19 15 TRBD1
CASSVGLAGDGGTQYF TRBV7-9 16 TRBD2
CASSRQGRYTGELFF TRBV6-5 15 TRBD1
CASSPRLAPYEQYF TRBV9 14 TRBD2
CASSVATGISYNEQFF TRBV9 16 .
CASSPPGRAETQYF TRBV18 14 TRBD2
CASSEARLGPYEQYF TRBV2 15 .
CASQDHGLGGGELFF TRBV5-1 15 .
CASSPMGGGTEAFF TRBV6-1 14 .
CASSQGTSADTQYF TRBV4-2 14 TRBD2